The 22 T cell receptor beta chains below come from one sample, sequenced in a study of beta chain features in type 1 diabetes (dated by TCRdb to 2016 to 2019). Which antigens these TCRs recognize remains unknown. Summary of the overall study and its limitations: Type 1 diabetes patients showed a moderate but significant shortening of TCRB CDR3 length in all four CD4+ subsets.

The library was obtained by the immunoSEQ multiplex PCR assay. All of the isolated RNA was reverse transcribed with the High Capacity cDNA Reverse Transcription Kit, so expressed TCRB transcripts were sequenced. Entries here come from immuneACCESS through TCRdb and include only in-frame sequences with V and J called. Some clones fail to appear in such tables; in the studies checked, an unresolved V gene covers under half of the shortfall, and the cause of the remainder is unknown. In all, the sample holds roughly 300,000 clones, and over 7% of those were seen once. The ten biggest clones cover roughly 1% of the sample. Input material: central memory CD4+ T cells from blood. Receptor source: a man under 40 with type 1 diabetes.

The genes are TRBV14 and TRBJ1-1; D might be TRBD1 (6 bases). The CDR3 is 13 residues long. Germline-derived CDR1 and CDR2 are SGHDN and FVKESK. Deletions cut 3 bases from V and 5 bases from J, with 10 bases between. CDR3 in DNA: TGTGCCAGCAGCCACCTAGGGGGGACTGAAGCTTTCTTT. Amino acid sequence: CASSHLGGTEAFF.

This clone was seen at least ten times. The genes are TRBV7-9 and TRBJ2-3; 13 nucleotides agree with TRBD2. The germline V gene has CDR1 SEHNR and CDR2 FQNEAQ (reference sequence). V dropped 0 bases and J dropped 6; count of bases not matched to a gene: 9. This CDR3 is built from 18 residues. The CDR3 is CASSLAWTSGGREDTQYF. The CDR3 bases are TGTGCCAGCAGCTTAGCGTGGACTAGCGGGGGACGGGAGGATACGCAGTATTTT.

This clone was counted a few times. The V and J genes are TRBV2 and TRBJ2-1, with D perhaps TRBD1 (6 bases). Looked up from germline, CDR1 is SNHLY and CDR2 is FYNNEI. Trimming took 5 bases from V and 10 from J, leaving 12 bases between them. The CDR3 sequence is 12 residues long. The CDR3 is CASSFAGDEQFF. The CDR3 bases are TGTGCCAGCAGTTTCGCAGGGGACGAGCAGTTCTTC.

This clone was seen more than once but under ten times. As DNA, the CDR3 is TGCGCCAGCAGCTTGGGACAGGGTTTTCTGTACGAGCAGTACTTC. Translation gives CASSLGQGFLYEQYF. The rearrangement links TRBV5-1 to TRBJ2-7; 7 nucleotides line up with TRBD1. Germline V gene sequence: CDR1 SGHRS, CDR2 YFSETQ. The CDR3 is made up of 15 amino acids. J lost 4 bases, V lost 0 bases, and 7 bases had no gene match.

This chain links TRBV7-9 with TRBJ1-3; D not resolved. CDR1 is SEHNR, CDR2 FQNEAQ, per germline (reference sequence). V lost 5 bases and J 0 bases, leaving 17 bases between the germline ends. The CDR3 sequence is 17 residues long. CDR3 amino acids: CASSRGNGRNSGNTIYF. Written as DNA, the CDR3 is TGTGCCAGCAGCCGCGGGAACGGACGAAACTCTGGAAACACCATATATTTT. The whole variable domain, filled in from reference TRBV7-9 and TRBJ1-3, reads DTGVSQNPRHKITKRGQNVTFRCDPISEHNRLYWYRQTLGQGPEFLTYFQNEAQLEKSRLLSDRFSAERPKGSFSTLEIQRTEQGDSAMYLCASSRGNGRNSGNTIYFGEGSWLTVV.

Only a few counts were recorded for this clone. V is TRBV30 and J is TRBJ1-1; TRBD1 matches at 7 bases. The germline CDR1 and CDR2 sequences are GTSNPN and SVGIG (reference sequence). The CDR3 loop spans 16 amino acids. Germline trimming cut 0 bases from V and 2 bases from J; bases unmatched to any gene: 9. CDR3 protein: CAWSVGSAGGNTEAFF. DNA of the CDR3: TGTGCCTGGAGTGTAGGGTCGGCAGGGGGTAACACTGAAGCTTTCTTT.

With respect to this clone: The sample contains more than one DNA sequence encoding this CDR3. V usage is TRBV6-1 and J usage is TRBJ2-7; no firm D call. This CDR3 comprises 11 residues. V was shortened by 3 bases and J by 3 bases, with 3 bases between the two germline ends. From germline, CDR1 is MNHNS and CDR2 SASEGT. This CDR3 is CASSDRYEQYF. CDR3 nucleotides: TGTGCCAGCAGTGATCGCTACGAGCAGTACTTC.

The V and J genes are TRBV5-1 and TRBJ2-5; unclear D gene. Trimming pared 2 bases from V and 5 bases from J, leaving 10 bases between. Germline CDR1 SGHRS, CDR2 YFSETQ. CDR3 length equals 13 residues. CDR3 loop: CASSFGPMETQYF. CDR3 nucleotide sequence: TGCGCCAGCAGCTTTGGCCCCATGGAGACCCAGTACTTC.

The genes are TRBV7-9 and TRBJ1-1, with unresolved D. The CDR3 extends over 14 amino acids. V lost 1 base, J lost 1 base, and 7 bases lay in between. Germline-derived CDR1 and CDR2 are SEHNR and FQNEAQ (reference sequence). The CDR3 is CASSLDQENTEAFF. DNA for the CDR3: TGTGCCAGCAGCTTAGATCAGGAGAACACTGAAGCTTTCTTT.

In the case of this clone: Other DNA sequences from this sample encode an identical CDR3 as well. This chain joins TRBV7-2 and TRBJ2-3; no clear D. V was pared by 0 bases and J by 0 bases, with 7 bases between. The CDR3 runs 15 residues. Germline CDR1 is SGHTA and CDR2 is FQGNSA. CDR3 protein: CASSLAGPSTDTQYF. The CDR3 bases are TGTGCCAGCAGCTTAGCAGGCCCTAGCACAGATACGCAGTATTTT.

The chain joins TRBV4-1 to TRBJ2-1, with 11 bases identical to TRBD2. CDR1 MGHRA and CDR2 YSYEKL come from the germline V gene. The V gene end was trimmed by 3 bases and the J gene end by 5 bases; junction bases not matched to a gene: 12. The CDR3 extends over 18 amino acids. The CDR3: CASSQVEGVAGGHNEQFF. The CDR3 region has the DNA TGCGCCAGCAGCCAGGTTGAAGGTGTAGCGGGGGGGCACAATGAGCAGTTCTTC.

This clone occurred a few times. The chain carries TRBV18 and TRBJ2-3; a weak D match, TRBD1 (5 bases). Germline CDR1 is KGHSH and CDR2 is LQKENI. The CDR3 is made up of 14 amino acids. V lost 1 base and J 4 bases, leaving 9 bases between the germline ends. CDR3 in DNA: TGTGCCAGCTCACCACGTATCAGGGCAGATACGCAGTATTTT. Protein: CASSPRIRADTQYF. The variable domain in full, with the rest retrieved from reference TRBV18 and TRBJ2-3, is NAGVMQNPRHLVRRRGQEARLRCSPMKGHSHVYWYRQLPEEGLKFMVYLQKENIIDESGMPKERFSAEFPKEGPSILRIQQVVRGDSAAYFCASSPRIRADTQYFGPGTRLTVL.

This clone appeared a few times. As DNA, the CDR3 is TGTGCCAGCAGCCCCGGGACTAGCGGGGGGCCCCACGAGCAGTACTTC. Protein: CASSPGTSGGPHEQYF. The chain has TRBV5-4 and TRBJ2-7; 15 bases match TRBD2. CDR1 is SGHNT, CDR2 YYREEE, per germline (reference sequence). The CDR3 runs to 16 residues. Trimming at V came to 4 bases and at J to 5 bases, leaving 7 bases not matched to a gene.

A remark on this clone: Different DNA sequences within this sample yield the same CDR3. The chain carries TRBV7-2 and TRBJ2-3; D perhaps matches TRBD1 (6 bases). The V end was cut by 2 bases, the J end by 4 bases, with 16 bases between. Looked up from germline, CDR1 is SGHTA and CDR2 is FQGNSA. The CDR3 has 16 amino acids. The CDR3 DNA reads TGTGCCAGCAGCTTACAATCTGGGGGCAGGGCAGATACGCAGTATTTT. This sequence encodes CASSLQSGGRADTQYF.

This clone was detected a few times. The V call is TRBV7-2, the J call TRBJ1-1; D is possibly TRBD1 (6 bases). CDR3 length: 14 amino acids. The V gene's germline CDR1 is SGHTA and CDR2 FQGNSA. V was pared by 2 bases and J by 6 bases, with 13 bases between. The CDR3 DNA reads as TGTGCCAGCAGCTTAAACAGGGTGTTTGCTGAAGCTTTCTTT. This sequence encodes CASSLNRVFAEAFF.

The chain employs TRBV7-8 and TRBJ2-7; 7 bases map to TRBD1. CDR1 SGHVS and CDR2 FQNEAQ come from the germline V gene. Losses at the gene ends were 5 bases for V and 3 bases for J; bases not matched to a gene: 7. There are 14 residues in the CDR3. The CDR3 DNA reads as TGTGCCAGCAGCACGAGGGGGCAAGTCTACGAGCAGTACTTC. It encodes CASSTRGQVYEQYF. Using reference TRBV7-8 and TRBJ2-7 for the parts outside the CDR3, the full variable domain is GAGVSQSPRYKVAKRGQDVALRCDPISGHVSLFWYQQALGQGPEFLTYFQNEAQLDKSGLPSDRFFAERPEGSVSTLKIQRTQQEDSAVYLCASSTRGQVYEQYFGPGTRLTVT.

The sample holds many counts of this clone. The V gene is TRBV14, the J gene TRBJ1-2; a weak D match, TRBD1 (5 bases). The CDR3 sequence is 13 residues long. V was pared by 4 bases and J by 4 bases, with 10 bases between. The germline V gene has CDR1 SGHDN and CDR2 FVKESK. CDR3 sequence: CASSLGTSYGYTF. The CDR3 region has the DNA TGTGCCAGCAGCCTGGGGACTAGCTATGGCTACACCTTC.

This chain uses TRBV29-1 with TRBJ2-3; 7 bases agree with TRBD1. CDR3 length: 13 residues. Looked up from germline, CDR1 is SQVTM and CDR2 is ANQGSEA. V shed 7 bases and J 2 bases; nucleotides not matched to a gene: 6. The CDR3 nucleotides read TGCAGCGGGGGAGACAGGGCCACAGATACGCAGTATTTT. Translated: CSGGDRATDTQYF.

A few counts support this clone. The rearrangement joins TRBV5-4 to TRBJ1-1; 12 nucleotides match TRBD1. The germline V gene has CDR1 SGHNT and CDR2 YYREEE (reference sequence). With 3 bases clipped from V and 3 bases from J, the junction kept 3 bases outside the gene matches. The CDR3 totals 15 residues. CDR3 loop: CASSYGTGGDTEAFF. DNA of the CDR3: TGTGCCAGCAGCTATGGGACAGGGGGCGACACTGAAGCTTTCTTT.

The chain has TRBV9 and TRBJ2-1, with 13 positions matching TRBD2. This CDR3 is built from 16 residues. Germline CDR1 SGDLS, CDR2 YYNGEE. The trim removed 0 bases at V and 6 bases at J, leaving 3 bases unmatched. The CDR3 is CASSVARLAGGNEQFF. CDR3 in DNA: TGTGCCAGCAGCGTAGCCAGACTAGCGGGGGGCAATGAGCAGTTCTTC.

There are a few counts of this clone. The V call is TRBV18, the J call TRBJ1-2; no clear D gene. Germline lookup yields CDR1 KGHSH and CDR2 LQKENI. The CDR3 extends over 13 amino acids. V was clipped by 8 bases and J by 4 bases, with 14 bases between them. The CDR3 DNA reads TGTGCCAGCGCCCCCAGTCTTGGCTATGGCTACACCTTC. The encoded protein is CASAPSLGYGYTF.

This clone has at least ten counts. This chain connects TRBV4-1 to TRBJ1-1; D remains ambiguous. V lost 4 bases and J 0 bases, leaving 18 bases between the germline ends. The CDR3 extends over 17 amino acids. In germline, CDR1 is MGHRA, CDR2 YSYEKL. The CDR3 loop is CASSPPRAAGLNTEAFF. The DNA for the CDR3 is TGCGCCAGCAGCCCCCCGAGGGCAGCCGGCCTGAACACTGAAGCTTTCTTT.